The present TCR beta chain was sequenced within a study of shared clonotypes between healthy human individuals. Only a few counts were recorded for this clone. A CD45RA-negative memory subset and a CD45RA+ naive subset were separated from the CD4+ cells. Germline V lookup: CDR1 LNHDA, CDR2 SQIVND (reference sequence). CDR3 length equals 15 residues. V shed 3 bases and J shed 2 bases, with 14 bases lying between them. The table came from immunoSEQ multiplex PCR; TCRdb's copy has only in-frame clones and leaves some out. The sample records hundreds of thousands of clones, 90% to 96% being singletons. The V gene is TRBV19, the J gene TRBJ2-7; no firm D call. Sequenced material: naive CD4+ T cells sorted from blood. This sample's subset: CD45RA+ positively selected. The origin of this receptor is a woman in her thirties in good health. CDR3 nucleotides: TGTGCCAGTAGTATCGGGCAGCGTCGCCCCTACGAGCAGTACTTC. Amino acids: CASSIGQRRPYEQYF. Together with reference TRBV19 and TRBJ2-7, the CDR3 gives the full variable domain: DGGITQSPKYLFRKEGQNVTLSCEQNLNHDAMYWYRQDPGQGLRLIYYSQIVNDFQKGDIAEGYSVSREKKESFPLTVTSAQKNPTAFYLCASSIGQRRPYEQYFGPGTRLTVT.